Sequencing of this T cell receptor beta chain was carried out in a study of CD8 T cells in ankylosing spondylitis. A word on this clonotype: Its antigen is not known.

The V gene's germline CDR1 is DFQATT and CDR2 SNEGSKA (reference sequence). This CDR3 is 14 amino acids long. It was by quantitative 5'-RACE with molecular barcodes that TCR beta libraries were made. TCRdb ran MiXCR on the 5' RACE reads and lists one entry per CDR3 protein. Among some 350,000 distinct CDR3 sequences, approximately 14% were seen once, and the ten largest hold around 0.99%. Study results and caveats: Blood from ankylosing spondylitis patients appeared to carry a characteristic roughly 8-variant TCR beta motif. Past research had described some motif variants in reactive arthritis synovial fluid and blood. Disease-linked clones were reportedly significantly enriched in matched ankylosing spondylitis synovial fluid.

This TCR was recovered from a male donor with ankylosing spondylitis or in good health (not recorded which). What was sequenced was blood, either unsorted or a sorted T cell fraction (not recorded which). The chain joins TRBV20-1 to TRBJ1-6, with D possibly matching TRBD1 (6 bases). CDR3 residues: CSARGSSYNSPLHF. CDR3 in DNA: TGCAGCGCGAGGGGGAGCTCCTATAATTCACCCCTCCACTTT.